A selection of T cell receptor beta chains follows, all from one sample in a study of shared clonotypes between healthy human individuals. Sequenced by immunoSEQ multiplex PCR; TCRdb stores in-frame clones only, minus some. This sample carries more than 400,000 clones, roughly 80% of them seen once, and the ten largest clones take approximately 12%. Sequencing was done on a sample of PBMCs. These receptors were obtained from a woman in her thirties or forties in good health. Some clones in this sample may be carry-over from other donors' samples. The CDR3 runs from the conserved cysteine through the conserved F or W. Fields, in order: J gene, clone size, V gene, D gene, CDR3 DNA, CDR3 protein. The D gene is left open where the match is weak. Size is omitted from some rows. Given values are once, few, many or a class for expanded clones.

>TRBJ2-6|NA|TRBV27|NA
TGTGCCAGCAGTTTTCGTTGGACTTTCTCTGGGGCCAACGTCCTGACTTTC
CASSFRWTFSGANVLTF
>TRBJ2-3|few|TRBV7-9|TRBD1
TGTGCCAGCAGCTTAGGGGGGCAGGGGGCAGATACGCAGTATTTT
CASSLGGQGADTQYF
>TRBJ2-4|NA|TRBV5-6|NA
TGTGCCAGCAGCTTGACCGGGGAACGGGACTTC
CASSLTGERDF
>TRBJ2-1|NA|TRBV6-6|NA
TGTGCCAGCAGTCCCGGACCCCCCGCGTACAATGAGCAGTTCTTC
CASSPGPPAYNEQFF
>TRBJ2-7|NA|TRBV7-9|TRBD2
TGTGCCAGCAGCCCATCCTATAGCGGGAGGGCTGTAGAGCAGTACTTC
CASSPSYSGRAVEQYF
>TRBJ2-1|NA|TRBV10-3|TRBD1
TGTGCCATCAGTGAGTACCGGGACAGGGACAATGAGCAGTTCTTC
CAISEYRDRDNEQFF
>TRBJ2-5|NA|TRBV7-2|NA
TGTGCCAGCAGCCCAGTGGGGGTCCAGTACTTC
CASSPVGVQYF
>TRBJ1-1|NA|TRBV6-5|TRBD1
TGTGCCAGCAGTACGGACAGGGAGGGGAACACTGAAGCTTTCTTT
CASSTDREGNTEAFF
>TRBJ2-2|NA|TRBV2|NA
TGTGCCAGCGGGGGGACGGCGATCCGGAACACCGGGGAGCTGTTTTTT
CASGGTAIRNTGELFF
>TRBJ2-5|NA|TRBV5-1|TRBD2
TGCGCCAGCAGCTTGTTTCCTAGCGGGAGTAAGGAGACCCAGTACTTC
CASSLFPSGSKETQYF
>TRBJ1-2|NA|TRBV6-5|NA
TGTGCCAGCAGTTACGGGGCCGGGATCCATGGCTACACCTTC
CASSYGAGIHGYTF
>TRBJ1-2|NA|TRBV27|TRBD1
TGTTCCAGCAGTCCGAGGACAGGGGGGGTCTACACCTTC
CSSSPRTGGVYTF
>TRBJ2-7|NA|TRBV7-3|NA
TGTGCCAGCAGCTTATTCCCAGGGAGCTCCTACGAGCAGTACTTC
CASSLFPGSSYEQYF
>TRBJ2-7|NA|TRBV30|NA
TGTGCCTGGAAGGGACACCCGAGCTCCTACGAGCAGTACTTC
CAWKGHPSSYEQYF
>TRBJ2-1|NA|TRBV27|TRBD2
TGTGCCAGCAGTTCCCTACTAGCGGGAGCCAATGAGCAGTTCTTC
CASSSLLAGANEQFF
>TRBJ2-4|NA|TRBV30|NA
TGTGCCTGGAGGGGGAATCGAGAAGCCAAAAACATTCAGTACTTC
CAWRGNREAKNIQYF
>TRBJ2-7|NA|TRBV6-1|NA
TGTGCCAGCAGTGATTTGGCCGAGCAGTACTTC
CASSDLAEQYF
>TRBJ2-7|NA|TRBV5-1|TRBD2
TGCGCCAGCAGCTTGGATAGCGGGAGGGCTTACGAGCAGTACTTC
CASSLDSGRAYEQYF
>TRBJ2-1|NA|TRBV19|TRBD1
TGTGCCAGTGCCCGACAGGGGTATTACAATGAGCAGTTCTTC
CASARQGYYNEQFF
>TRBJ1-2|NA|TRBV7-2|NA
TGTGCCAGCAGCCGGGGTGGCTATGGCTACACCTTC
CASSRGGYGYTF
>TRBJ2-7|NA|TRBV28|TRBD1
TGTGCCAGCAGAACAGGTAGGGACAGGAGAACCTACGAGCAGTACTTC
CASRTGRDRRTYEQYF
>TRBJ1-3|NA|TRBV4-1|NA
TGCGCCAGCAGACCTACCCTAGGACAGTTGGGTGGAAACACCATATATTTT
CASRPTLGQLGGNTIYF
>TRBJ1-1|NA|TRBV18|NA
TGTGCCAGCTCCCCAGGACAGTTCGGTGAAGCTTTCTTT
CASSPGQFGEAFF
>TRBJ2-7|NA|TRBV2|NA
TGTGCCAGCAGTATTACGGGGCAGGCGGGCGAGCAGTACTTC
CASSITGQAGEQYF
>TRBJ2-6|NA|TRBV15|NA
TGTGCCACCAGCAGCACCATCCGTAGCTCTGGGGCCAACGTCCTGACTTTC
CATSSTIRSSGANVLTF
>TRBJ2-6|few|TRBV18|TRBD2
TGTGCCAGCTCACCGGGACTAGCGGGAGTTGGGGCCAACGTCCTGACTTTC
CASSPGLAGVGANVLTF
>TRBJ2-7|NA|TRBV27|TRBD2
TGTGCCAGCGGACCCGTCGGGCCTAGCGGTACCTACGAGCAGTACTTC
CASGPVGPSGTYEQYF
>TRBJ2-7|once|TRBV4-3|NA
TGCGCCAGCAGCCAGGGGCAGTCAAGCTCCTACGAGCAGTACTTC
CASSQGQSSSYEQYF
>TRBJ2-7|NA|TRBV19|NA
TGTGCCAGTAGTCCGTCAGGGGTAGTTAACGAGCAGTACTTC
CASSPSGVVNEQYF
>TRBJ2-7|NA|TRBV19|NA
TGTGCCACCTCCCAGGGCCCCTACGAGCAGTACTTC
CATSQGPYEQYF
>TRBJ2-7|few|TRBV7-2|NA
TGTGCCAGCAGCTTAGCTGACGGGAAACCGCAGTACTTC
CASSLADGKPQYF
>TRBJ2-5|NA|TRBV5-1|TRBD1
TGCGCCAGCAGCCGCCAGACAGGGGGAGAGACCCAGTACTTC
CASSRQTGGETQYF
>TRBJ1-4|NA|TRBV10-2|NA
TGCGCCAGCAGTGATAGAGCAACTAATGAAAAACTGTTTTTT
CASSDRATNEKLFF
>TRBJ1-5|NA|TRBV4-1|NA
TGCGCCAGCAGCCTAAGCCCGGGGGCCGCGAATCAGCCCCAGCATTTT
CASSLSPGAANQPQHF
>TRBJ2-5|NA|TRBV5-1|TRBD2
TGCGCCAGCAACCGGGAGGGCCAAGAGACCCAGTACTTC
CASNREGQETQYF
>TRBJ2-7|NA|TRBV23-1|NA
TGCGCCAGCAGTCCGGTTAGACTTCCGGGAGTCGGCTACGAGCAGTACTTC
CASSPVRLPGVGYEQYF
>TRBJ1-4|NA|TRBV27|NA
TGTGCCAGCAGTTCCACAAACCGGGGGGAAAAACTGTTTTTT
CASSSTNRGEKLFF
>TRBJ2-2|NA|TRBV28|NA
TGTGCCAGCAACGCGGGACATCAGTTCAACACCGGGGAGCTGTTTTTT
CASNAGHQFNTGELFF
>TRBJ1-2|NA|TRBV28|NA
TGTGCCAGCAGCCACGTGTCTGGCTACACCTTC
CASSHVSGYTF
>TRBJ2-4|NA|TRBV29-1|TRBD1
TGCAGCGTGGGGACAGGGCTGGCCAAAAACATTCAGTACTTC
CSVGTGLAKNIQYF
>TRBJ2-7|many|TRBV2|TRBD2
TGTGCCAGCAGTCCGGGACTAGGCTCCTACGAGCAGTACTTC
CASSPGLGSYEQYF
>TRBJ2-5|NA|TRBV2|NA
TGTGCCAGCAGTGAACAACAGGGCTGGGAGACCCAGTACTTC
CASSEQQGWETQYF
>TRBJ2-1|few|TRBV19|NA
TGTGCCAGTAGTACCGGGACCAGCCATTTCTTC
CASSTGTSHFF
>TRBJ2-1|many|TRBV9|NA
TGTGCCAGCAGCGTAGTGGGGGGAATATACAATGAGCAGTTCTTC
CASSVVGGIYNEQFF
>TRBJ2-3|NA|TRBV9|TRBD2
TGTGCCAGCAGCGTAGACGGTAGCGGGAGCACAGATACGCAGTATTTT
CASSVDGSGSTDTQYF
>TRBJ2-5|NA|TRBV7-3|NA
TGTGCCAGCAGCTTACAGGGCGGGCCCCCAGGGGAGACCCAGTACTTC
CASSLQGGPPGETQYF
>TRBJ1-1|NA|TRBV28|TRBD1
TGTGCCAGCAGTCCACCGGACAGGGAGTGGACTGAAGCTTTCTTT
CASSPPDREWTEAFF
>TRBJ2-3|NA|TRBV6-1|TRBD2
TGTGCCAGCAGTGGAAGACTAGCGGGAGGCGATACGCAGTATTTT
CASSGRLAGGDTQYF
>TRBJ2-7|NA|TRBV10-1|NA
TGCGCCAGCAGTGAAGGGGGGCAAGACGAGCAGTACTTC
CASSEGGQDEQYF
>TRBJ2-7|NA|TRBV11-2|TRBD1
TGTGCCAGCAGCTTAGCCGGGACAGGGAGCTCCTACGAGCAGTACTTC
CASSLAGTGSSYEQYF
>TRBJ1-5|NA|TRBV5-8|NA
TGTGCCAGCAGCGGAGGATTGGGGCACCGCAATCAGCCCCAGCATTTT
CASSGGLGHRNQPQHF
>TRBJ2-7|NA|TRBV5-1|TRBD1
TGCGCCAGCAGCTTGGTATCCTCCGGGACAGGATCCTACGAGCAGTACTTC
CASSLVSSGTGSYEQYF
>TRBJ1-1|NA|TRBV5-1|NA
TGCGCCAGCAGCTTTCGGCCCGTCGGGACTGAAGCTTTCTTT
CASSFRPVGTEAFF
>TRBJ2-3|NA|TRBV5-1|NA
TGCGCCAGCAGCTTGGGGGGATGGAGCACAGATACGCAGTATTTT
CASSLGGWSTDTQYF